This T cell receptor (beta chain) was recorded in a study of PD-L1 blockade in urothelial cancer. Study overall: The patients first took atezolizumab in about 2014, receiving 1,200 mg intravenously every 3 weeks. T cell content in blood samples showed a median of about 140,000. Analyses used blood from 3 weeks (second dose) and 6 weeks after treatment start.

Pretreatment sampling and on-treatment sampling together yielded between 1 and 8 samples for each patient. Per the germline V gene, CDR1 is SGHTA and CDR2 is FQGNSA. CDR3 size: 15 residues. V lost 3 bases, J lost 4 bases, and 7 bases stayed unmatched. Generated by immunoSEQ multiplex PCR, the TCRdb table keeps only in-frame clones and is missing some. The sample holds about 49,000 clones, nearly 90% seen once. This receptor was obtained from a man aged 55 to 69 with urothelial cancer. The rearrangement uses TRBV7-2 and TRBJ2-5, with 8 bases that match TRBD2. This sample comprised PBMCs, obtained around atezolizumab (anti-PD-L1) treatment. As DNA, the CDR3 is TGTGCCAGCAGCTTTCTACGGGGGGGCGGAGAGACCCAGTACTTC. Translation gives CASSFLRGGGETQYF. Supplemented by reference TRBV7-2 and TRBJ2-5, the full variable domain reads GAGVSQSPSNKVTEKGKDVELRCDPISGHTALYWYRQSLGQGLEFLIYFQGNSAPDKSGLPSDRFSAERTGGSVSTLTIQRTQQEDSAVYLCASSFLRGGGETQYFGPGTRLLVL.